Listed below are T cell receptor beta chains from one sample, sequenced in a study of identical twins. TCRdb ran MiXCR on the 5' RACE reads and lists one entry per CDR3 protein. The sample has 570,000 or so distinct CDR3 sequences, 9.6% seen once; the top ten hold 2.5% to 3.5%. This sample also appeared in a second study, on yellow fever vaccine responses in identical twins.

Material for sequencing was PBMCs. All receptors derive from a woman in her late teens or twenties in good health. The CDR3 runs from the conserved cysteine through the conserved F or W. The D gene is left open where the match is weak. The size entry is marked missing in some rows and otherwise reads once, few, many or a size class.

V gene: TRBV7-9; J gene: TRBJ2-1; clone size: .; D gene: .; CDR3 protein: CASSLGGCYNEQFF; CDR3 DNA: TGTGCCAGCAGCTTAGGTGGCTGCTACAATGAGCAGTTCTTC
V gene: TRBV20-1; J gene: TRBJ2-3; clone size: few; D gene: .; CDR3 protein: CSAREGLAGATDTQYF; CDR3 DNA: TGCAGTGCTAGAGAAGGTCTGGCGGGGGCCACAGATACGCAGTATTTT
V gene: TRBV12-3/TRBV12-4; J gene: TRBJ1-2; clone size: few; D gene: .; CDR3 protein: CASSSPGAYGYTF; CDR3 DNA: TGTGCCAGCAGCAGTCCGGGGGCCTATGGCTACACCTTC
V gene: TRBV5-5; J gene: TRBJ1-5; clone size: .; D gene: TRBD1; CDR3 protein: CASSLDRDYSNQPQHF; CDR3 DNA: TGTGCCAGCAGTTTGGACAGGGATTATAGCAATCAGCCCCAGCATTTT
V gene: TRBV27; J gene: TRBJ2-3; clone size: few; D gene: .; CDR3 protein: CASSLSPGADTQYF; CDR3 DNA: TGTGCCAGCAGTTTAAGCCCCGGGGCAGATACGCAGTATTTT
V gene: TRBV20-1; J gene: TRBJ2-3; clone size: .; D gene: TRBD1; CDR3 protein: CSARYGTDTDTQYF; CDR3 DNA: TGCAGTGCTAGATATGGGACAGACACAGATACGCAGTATTTT
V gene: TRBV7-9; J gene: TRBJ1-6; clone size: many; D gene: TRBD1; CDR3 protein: CASTSTGDNSPLHF; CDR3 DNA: TGTGCCAGCACCTCGACAGGGGATAATTCACCCCTCCACTTT
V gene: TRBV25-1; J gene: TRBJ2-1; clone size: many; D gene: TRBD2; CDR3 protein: CASSVGTTAEQFF; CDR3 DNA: TGTGCCAGCAGTGTAGGGACTACCGCTGAGCAGTTCTTC
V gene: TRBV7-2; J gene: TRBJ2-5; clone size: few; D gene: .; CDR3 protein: CASSLGPLGGTQETQYF; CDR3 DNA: TGTGCCAGCAGCTTGGGCCCCTTGGGGGGCACACAAGAGACCCAGTACTTC
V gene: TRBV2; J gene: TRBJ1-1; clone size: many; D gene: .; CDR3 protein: CASSGQGKAEAFF; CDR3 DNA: TGTGCCAGCAGTGGGCAGGGCAAGGCTGAAGCTTTCTTT
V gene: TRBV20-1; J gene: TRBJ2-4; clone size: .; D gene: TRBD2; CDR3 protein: CSARGAGGTVLAKNIQYF; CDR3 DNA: TGCAGTGCTAGGGGAGCGGGGGGGACTGTACTAGCCAAAAACATTCAGTACTTC
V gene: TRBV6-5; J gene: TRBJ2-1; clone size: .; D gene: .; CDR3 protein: CASSYSAGRNEQFF; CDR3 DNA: TGTGCCAGCAGTTACTCGGCGGGCCGGAATGAGCAGTTCTTC
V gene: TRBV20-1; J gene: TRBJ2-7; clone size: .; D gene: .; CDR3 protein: CSATSGEQYF; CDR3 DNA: TGCAGTGCCACTAGTGGCGAGCAGTACTTC
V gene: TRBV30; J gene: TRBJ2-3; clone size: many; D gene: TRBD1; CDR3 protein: CAWSSTGRADTQYF; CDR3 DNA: TGTGCCTGGAGTTCGACAGGGCGGGCAGATACGCAGTATTTT
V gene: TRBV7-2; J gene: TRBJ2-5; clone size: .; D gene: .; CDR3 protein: CASSWSGTGNRETQYF; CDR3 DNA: TGTGCCAGCAGCTGGTCTGGCACGGGGAACAGGGAGACCCAGTACTTC
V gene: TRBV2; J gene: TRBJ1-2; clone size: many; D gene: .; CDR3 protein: CASSEVAAAKVYGYTF; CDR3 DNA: TGTGCCAGCAGTGAGGTTGCAGCCGCGAAGGTCTATGGCTACACCTTC
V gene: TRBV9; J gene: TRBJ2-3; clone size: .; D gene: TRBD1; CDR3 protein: CASSVGTGFSTDTQYF; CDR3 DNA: TGTGCCAGCAGCGTGGGGACAGGGTTTAGCACAGATACGCAGTATTTT
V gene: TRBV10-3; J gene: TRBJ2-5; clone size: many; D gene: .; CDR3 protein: CAISESTQETQYF; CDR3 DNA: TGTGCCATCAGTGAGTCGACCCAAGAGACCCAGTACTTC
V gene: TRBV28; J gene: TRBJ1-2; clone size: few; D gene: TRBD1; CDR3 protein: CASSTRDRGGYTF; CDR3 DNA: TGTGCCAGCAGTACCCGTGACAGGGGCGGCTACACCTTC
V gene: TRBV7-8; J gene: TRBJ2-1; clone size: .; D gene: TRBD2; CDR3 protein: CASSLVERGTYNEQFF; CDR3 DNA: TGTGCCAGCAGCTTAGTTGAGCGGGGGACCTACAATGAGCAGTTCTTC
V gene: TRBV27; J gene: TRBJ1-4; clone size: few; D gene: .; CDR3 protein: CASSLGAGLELFF; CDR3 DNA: TGTGCCAGCAGTTTAGGCGCGGGCCTCGAACTGTTTTTT
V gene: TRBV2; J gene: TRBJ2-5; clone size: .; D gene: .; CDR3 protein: CASRARAPVETQYF; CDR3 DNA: TGTGCCAGCAGGGCCAGGGCCCCGGTCGAGACCCAGTACTTC
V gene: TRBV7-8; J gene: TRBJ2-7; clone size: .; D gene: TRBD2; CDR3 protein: CASSISGSPNYEQYF; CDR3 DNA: TGTGCCAGCAGCATAAGCGGGAGTCCCAACTACGAGCAGTACTTC
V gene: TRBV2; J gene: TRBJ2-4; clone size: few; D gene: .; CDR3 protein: CASSGWENIQYF; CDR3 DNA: TGTGCCAGCAGTGGATGGGAAAACATTCAGTACTTC
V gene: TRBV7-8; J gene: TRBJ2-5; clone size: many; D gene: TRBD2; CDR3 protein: CASSPRTSGAQETQYF; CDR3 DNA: TGTGCCAGCAGCCCAAGGACTAGCGGTGCACAAGAGACCCAGTACTTC
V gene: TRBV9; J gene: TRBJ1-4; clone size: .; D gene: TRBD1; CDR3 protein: CASSGDRVATNEKLFF; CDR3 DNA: TGTGCCAGCAGCGGAGACAGGGTTGCAACTAATGAAAAACTGTTTTTT
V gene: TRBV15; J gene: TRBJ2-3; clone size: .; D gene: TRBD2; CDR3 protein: CATSRDGRGDTDTQYF; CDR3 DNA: TGTGCCACCAGCAGAGATGGGCGGGGGGACACAGATACGCAGTATTTT
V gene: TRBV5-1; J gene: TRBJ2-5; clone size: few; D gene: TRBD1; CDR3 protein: CASNIAGQGGGETQYF; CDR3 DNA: TGCGCCAGCAACATAGCAGGACAGGGTGGAGGGGAGACCCAGTACTTC
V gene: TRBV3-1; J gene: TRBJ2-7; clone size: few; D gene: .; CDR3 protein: CASSQVSRLHYEQYF; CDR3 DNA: TGTGCCAGCAGCCAAGTTTCACGGCTACACTACGAGCAGTACTTC
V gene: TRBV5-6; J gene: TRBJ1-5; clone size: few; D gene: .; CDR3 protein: CASSLRVSDNQPQHF; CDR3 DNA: TGTGCCAGCAGCTTGCGGGTCTCGGACAATCAGCCCCAGCATTTT
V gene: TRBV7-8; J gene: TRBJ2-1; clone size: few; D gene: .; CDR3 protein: CASSLVGSKDEQFF; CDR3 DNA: TGTGCCAGCAGCTTAGTTGGGTCTAAGGATGAGCAGTTCTTC
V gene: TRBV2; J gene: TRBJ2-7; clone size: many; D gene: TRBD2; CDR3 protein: CASSEGSTSGALEQYF; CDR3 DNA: TGTGCCAGCAGTGAAGGGTCGACTAGCGGGGCCCTCGAGCAGTACTTC
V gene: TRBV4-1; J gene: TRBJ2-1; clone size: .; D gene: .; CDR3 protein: CASSQDVGGVGYNEQFF; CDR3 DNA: TGCGCCAGCAGCCAAGATGTGGGGGGTGTGGGTTACAATGAGCAGTTCTTC
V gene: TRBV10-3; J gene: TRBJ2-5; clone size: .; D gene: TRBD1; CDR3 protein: CARSPGTGGGETQYF; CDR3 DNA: TGTGCCAGAAGCCCCGGGACAGGGGGCGGAGAGACCCAGTACTTC
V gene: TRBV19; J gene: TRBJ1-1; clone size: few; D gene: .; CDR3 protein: CASSIDLRGTEAFF; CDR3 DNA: TGTGCCAGTAGTATAGATCTACGGGGGACTGAAGCTTTCTTT
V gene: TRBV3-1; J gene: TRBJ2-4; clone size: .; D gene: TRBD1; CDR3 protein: CASTQEWDRENIQYF; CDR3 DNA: TGTGCCAGCACCCAAGAGTGGGACAGGGAAAACATTCAGTACTTC
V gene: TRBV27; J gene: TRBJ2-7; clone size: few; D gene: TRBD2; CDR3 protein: CASGRVSGSGGSYEQYF; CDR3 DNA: TGTGCCAGCGGCCGGGTTTCTGGGAGCGGGGGGTCCTACGAGCAGTACTTC
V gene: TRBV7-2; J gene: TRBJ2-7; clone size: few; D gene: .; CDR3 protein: CASSHPIGGQYF; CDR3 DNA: TGTGCCAGCAGCCACCCCATCGGGGGGCAGTACTTC
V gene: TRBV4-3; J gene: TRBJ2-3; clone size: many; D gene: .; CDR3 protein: CASSQFYRVTQYF; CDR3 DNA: TGCGCCAGCAGCCAGTTCTACAGGGTTACGCAGTATTTT
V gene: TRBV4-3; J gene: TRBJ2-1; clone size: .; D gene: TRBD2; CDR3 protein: CASSQDQSSGRHGEQFF; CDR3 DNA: TGCGCCAGCAGCCAAGATCAATCTAGCGGGAGGCATGGTGAGCAGTTCTTC
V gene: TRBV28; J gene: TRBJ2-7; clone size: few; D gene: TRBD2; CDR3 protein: CASSLWGTSGRAGEQYF; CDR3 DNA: TGTGCCAGCAGTTTATGGGGGACTAGCGGGAGGGCCGGGGAGCAGTACTTC
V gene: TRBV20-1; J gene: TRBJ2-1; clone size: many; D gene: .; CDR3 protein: CSANPSVSNEQFF; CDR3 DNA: TGCAGTGCTAACCCCTCGGTGTCCAATGAGCAGTTCTTC
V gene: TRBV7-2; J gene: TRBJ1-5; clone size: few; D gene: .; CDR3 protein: CASSLGKVPQPQHF; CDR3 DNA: TGTGCCAGCAGCTTAGGGAAGGTGCCCCAGCCCCAGCATTTT
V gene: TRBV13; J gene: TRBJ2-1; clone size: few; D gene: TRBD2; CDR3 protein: CASSSRRLAGDNEQFF; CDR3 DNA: TGTGCCAGCAGCTCACGTCGGCTAGCGGGCGACAATGAGCAGTTCTTC
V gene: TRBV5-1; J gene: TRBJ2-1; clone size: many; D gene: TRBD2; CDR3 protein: CASSLGLAGVNEQFF; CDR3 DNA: TGCGCCAGCAGCTTGGGACTAGCGGGAGTGAATGAGCAGTTCTTC
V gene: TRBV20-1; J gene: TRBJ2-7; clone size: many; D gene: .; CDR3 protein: CSAWDQTYEQYF; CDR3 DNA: TGCAGCGCTTGGGACCAGACCTACGAGCAGTACTTC
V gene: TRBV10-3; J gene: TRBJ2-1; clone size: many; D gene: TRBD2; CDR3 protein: CAISGGAYNEQFF; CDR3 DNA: TGTGCCATCAGCGGGGGGGCCTACAATGAGCAGTTCTTC
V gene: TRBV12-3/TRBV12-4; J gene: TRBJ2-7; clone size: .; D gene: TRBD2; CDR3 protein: CASSVAGGGEQYF; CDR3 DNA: TGTGCCAGCAGTGTAGCGGGGGGCGGCGAGCAGTACTTC
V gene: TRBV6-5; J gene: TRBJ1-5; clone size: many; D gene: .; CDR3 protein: CASSYNGEAGQPQHF; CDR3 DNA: TGTGCCAGCAGTTACAATGGGGAGGCGGGACAGCCCCAGCATTTT
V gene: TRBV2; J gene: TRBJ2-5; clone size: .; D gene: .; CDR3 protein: CASNFVLGETQYF; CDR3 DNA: TGTGCCAGCAATTTTGTCCTCGGGGAGACCCAGTACTTC
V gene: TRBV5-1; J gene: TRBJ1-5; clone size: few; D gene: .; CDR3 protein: CASREGDNQPQHF; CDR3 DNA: TGCGCCAGCAGAGAGGGGGACAATCAGCCCCAGCATTTT